This T cell receptor (beta chain) was sequenced during a study of breast tumors, draining lymph nodes, adjacent tissues. V was shortened by 0 bases and J by 8 bases, with 20 bases between the two germline ends. The length of the CDR3 is 17 residues. The germline CDR1 and CDR2 sequences are LGHDT and YNNKEL (reference sequence). Overall study findings and caveats: Data fit most tumor T cells coming from lymph node, expanding in tumor. That most tumor T cells come from lymph nodes remained unproven. Compared with lymph nodes, tumors were less diverse; compared with nontumor tissue, more.

Axillary draining lymph nodes of breast cancer patients supplied the node samples. The table lists this clonotype with a few counts. The antigen is unknown. TCRdb recomputed calls from the multiplex PCR reads with MiXCR, one row per CDR3 protein. This sample yields 200,000 to 300,000 distinct CDR3 sequences, of which 30% are seen a single time; 1.1% belongs to the top ten. The specimen was axillary lymph node tissue. The receptor's source is a female donor with breast cancer. Some clones in this sample may be carry-over from other donors' samples. The V call is TRBV3-1, the J call TRBJ2-1; D is possibly TRBD1 or TRBD2 (6 bases each). As DNA, the CDR3 is TGTGCCAGCAGCCAAGAAACAGGGACTGGACTCATGGATGAGCAGTTCTTC. It yields the protein CASSQETGTGLMDEQFF.